This T cell receptor (beta chain) is drawn from a study of blood T cell repertoires in COVID-19. Authors' analysis steps: Quantification of nucleated cells was approximated via reference gene primer amplification. Only in-frame clones appear in the TCRdb table, and some are missing; sequencing was by immunoSEQ multiplex PCR. V, J and clone size are taken as reported in that table, and D and trimming were inferred from the DNA itself. This sample carries under 170,000 clones, 80% to 90% of them seen once, and the ten largest clones take 2.5% to 4%. With 4 bases removed from V and 2 bases from J, the gap between germline ends came to 8 bases. The CDR3 sequence is 13 residues long. Germline V lookup: CDR1 SEHNR, CDR2 FQNEAQ (reference sequence).

The chain uses TRBV7-9 and TRBJ1-1; D uncertain. The TCR originated in a man in his 70s with acute or convalescent COVID-19. Sequences were obtained from peripheral blood. CDR3 nucleotide sequence: TGTGCCAGCAGCTCAGAGGGAAACACTGAAGCTTTCTTT. Its protein is CASSSEGNTEAFF.